A single sample is the source of the 11 T cell receptor beta chains below, sequenced in a study of Ad26.COV2.S vaccination and SARS-CoV-2 variants. Treatment noted: around 19 received Ad26.COV2.S at low or high dose, single or two shots; 5 received placebo; per-sample allocation not given. After the first vaccine or placebo injection, samples were drawn on day 63. Data came from immunoSEQ multiplex PCR; TCRdb stores just in-frame clones and leaves some out. The table lists around 500,000 clones, about 89% of them singletons. Sequenced here: peripheral blood, sampled in a trial of Ad26.COV2.S vaccine versus placebo. The source is a person between 18 and 65 years old who received the Ad26.COV2.S COVID-19 vaccine or a placebo.

This rearrangement joins TRBV7-9 to TRBJ1-2; D gene unclear. The CDR3 consists of 12 residues. CDR1 is SEHNR and CDR2 is FQNEAQ in the germline V gene (reference sequence). Between the trimmed V and J ends, which lost 8 bases and 4 bases, there was a span of 11 bases. CDR3 amino acids: CASSRAIYGYTF. The CDR3 DNA is TGTGCCAGCTCGCGGGCTATCTATGGCTACACCTTC.

The rearrangement uses TRBV7-9 and TRBJ1-6, with a possible D match to TRBD1 (6 bases). This CDR3 has 15 amino acids. Germline V gene data show CDR1 as SEHNR and CDR2 as FQNEAQ (reference sequence). V lost 2 bases and J 9 bases, leaving 14 bases between the germline ends. The DNA for the CDR3 is TGTGCCAGCAGCTTACACTCAGGGGCGGGTTCACCCCTCCACTTT. Its protein is CASSLHSGAGSPLHF.

The chain recombines TRBV7-9 with TRBJ2-2, with a tentative D call TRBD1 (6 bases). The CDR3 sequence is 15 residues long. Germline V gene lookup returns CDR1 SEHNR and CDR2 FQNEAQ (reference sequence). V was pared by 2 bases and J by 5 bases, with 12 bases between. CDR3 nucleotide sequence: TGTGCCAGCAGCTTACAGGGGAGAGTGACCGGGGAGCTGTTTTTT. Residues: CASSLQGRVTGELFF. Combining the CDR3 with reference TRBV7-9 and TRBJ2-2 gives the whole variable domain DTGVSQNPRHKITKRGQNVTFRCDPISEHNRLYWYRQTLGQGPEFLTYFQNEAQLEKSRLLSDRFSAERPKGSFSTLEIQRTEQGDSAMYLCASSLQGRVTGELFFGEGSRLTVL.

The genes are TRBV27 and TRBJ2-1; TRBD1 aligns across 9 bases. Germline CDR1 MNHEY, CDR2 SMNVEV (reference sequence). The CDR3 extends over 13 amino acids. J gave up 3 bases and V 10 bases, and 4 bases lay outside the gene matches. The CDR3 sequence is CATAGQGYNEQFF. CDR3 bases: TGTGCCACTGCGGGACAGGGCTACAATGAGCAGTTCTTC.

J is TRBJ2-7 and V is TRBV12-3 or TRBV12-4, with a tentative D call TRBD1 (5 bases). V lost 5 bases to trimming and J lost 4 bases, with 9 bases between them. The CDR3 is made up of 12 amino acids. CDR3 region: CASSRQQYEQYF. CDR3 bases: TGTGCCAGCAGTCGACAGCAGTACGAGCAGTACTTC.

The rearrangement links TRBV18 to TRBJ1-1, with D maybe TRBD1 (6 bases). Looked up from germline, CDR1 is KGHSH and CDR2 is LQKENI. The CDR3 has 14 amino acids. V was clipped by 2 bases and J by 7 bases, with 14 bases between them. In nucleotides, the CDR3 is TGTGCCAGCTCACCAGAACCGACCAGGGGTGAAGCTTTCTTT. This gives the protein CASSPEPTRGEAFF.

This clone has just one count. The chain uses TRBV28 and TRBJ2-7, with 9 bases lining up with TRBD1. Per germline, CDR1 MDHEN and CDR2 SYDVKM. Trimming at V came to 3 bases and at J to 0 bases, leaving 9 bases not matched to a gene. This CDR3 has 17 amino acids. CDR3 region: CASSFLGTGTNSYEQYF. The DNA of the CDR3 is TGTGCCAGCAGTTTCCTCGGGACAGGGACTAACTCCTACGAGCAGTACTTC. The full variable domain, completed using reference TRBV28 and TRBJ2-7, is DVKVTQSSRYLVKRTGEKVFLECVQDMDHENMFWYRQDPGLGLRLIYFSYDVKMKEKGDIPEGYSVSREKKERFSLILESASTNQTSMYLCASSFLGTGTNSYEQYFGPGTRLTVT.

This chain joins TRBV5-1 and TRBJ1-2, with D tentatively TRBD1 (6 bases). The CDR3 totals 15 residues. Germline assignment: CDR1 SGHRS and CDR2 YFSETQ. The V end lost 0 bases, the J end lost 0 bases, and 9 bases lay between the germline ends. The chain's CDR3 is CASSLVGGANYGYTF. CDR3 bases: TGCGCCAGCAGCTTGGTTGGGGGCGCTAACTATGGCTACACCTTC.

The chain combines TRBV30 with TRBJ1-1, with a possible D match to TRBD1 (5 bases). Germline V gives CDR1 GTSNPN, CDR2 SVGIG (reference sequence). V lost 2 bases to trimming and J lost 1 base, with 17 bases between them. This CDR3 region has 16 residues. The DNA of the CDR3 is TGTGCCTGGAGTTTCGTTCGGGGACCAACGAACACTGAAGCTTTCTTT. This sequence encodes CAWSFVRGPTNTEAFF.

The rearrangement uses TRBV18 and TRBJ2-3; D may be TRBD2 (5 bases). CDR3 length: 15 residues. V lost 6 bases to trimming and J lost 2 bases, with 15 bases between them. CDR1 is KGHSH and CDR2 is LQKENI in the germline V gene. The CDR3 DNA sequence: TGTGCCAGCTCTTTATCCAGCGGTTACACAGATACGCAGTATTTT. Amino acid sequence: CASSLSSGYTDTQYF.

The gene calls are TRBV6-5 and TRBJ2-5, with D tentatively TRBD1 (5 bases). Germline V lookup: CDR1 MNHEY, CDR2 SVGAGI. The length of the CDR3 is 14 residues. The V end lost 0 bases, the J end lost 5 bases, and 10 bases lay between the germline ends. The CDR3 nucleotides read TGTGCCAGCAGTTACTCGTCAGGGATGGAGACCCAGTACTTC. This gives the protein CASSYSSGMETQYF.